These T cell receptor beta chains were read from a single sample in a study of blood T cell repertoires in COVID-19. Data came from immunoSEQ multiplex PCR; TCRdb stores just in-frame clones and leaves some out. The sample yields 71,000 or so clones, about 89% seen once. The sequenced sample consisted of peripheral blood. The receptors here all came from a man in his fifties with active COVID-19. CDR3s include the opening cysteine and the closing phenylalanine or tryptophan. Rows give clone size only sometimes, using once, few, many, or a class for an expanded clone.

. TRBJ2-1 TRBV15 CATGVTGAFSNEQFF
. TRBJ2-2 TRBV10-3 CAIRSTSGESHTGELFF
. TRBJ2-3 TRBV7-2 CASSPGQSTDTQYF
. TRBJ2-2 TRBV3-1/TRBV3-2 CASRAGANTGELFF
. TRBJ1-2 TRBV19 CASSFRQNYGYTF
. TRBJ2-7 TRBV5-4 CASSYYTGMYEQYF
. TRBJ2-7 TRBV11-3 CASSLGSGGGHYEQYF
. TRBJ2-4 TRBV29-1 CSVGPRGNIQYF
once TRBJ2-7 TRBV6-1 CASSELAGGISYEQYF
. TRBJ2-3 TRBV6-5 CASSLGGAQDTQYF
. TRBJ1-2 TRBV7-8 CASSRDYGYTF
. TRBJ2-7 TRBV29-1 CSVETTMGNEQYF
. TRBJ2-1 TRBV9 CASSVELAGYNEQFF
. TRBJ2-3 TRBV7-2 CASRREGHTQYF
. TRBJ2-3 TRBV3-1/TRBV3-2 CASSRIMWCQADTQYF
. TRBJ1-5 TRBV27 CASSLYPGQVNQPQHF